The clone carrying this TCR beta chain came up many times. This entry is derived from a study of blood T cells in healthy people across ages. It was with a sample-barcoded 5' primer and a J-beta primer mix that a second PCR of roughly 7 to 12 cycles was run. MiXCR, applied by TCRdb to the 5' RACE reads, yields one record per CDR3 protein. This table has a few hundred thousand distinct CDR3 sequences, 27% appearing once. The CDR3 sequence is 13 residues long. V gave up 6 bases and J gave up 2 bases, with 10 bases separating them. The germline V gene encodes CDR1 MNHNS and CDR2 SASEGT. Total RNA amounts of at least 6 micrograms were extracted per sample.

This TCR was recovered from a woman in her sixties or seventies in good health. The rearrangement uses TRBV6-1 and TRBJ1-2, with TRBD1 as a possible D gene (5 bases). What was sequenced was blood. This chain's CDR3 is CASRTGQNYGYTF. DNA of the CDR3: TGTGCCAGCAGAACGGGGCAAAACTATGGCTACACCTTC.